This T cell receptor beta chain is drawn from a study of blood T cell repertoires in COVID-19. The data were produced by immunoSEQ multiplex PCR, yet TCRdb's version contains in-frame clones alone and is incomplete. The table lists roughly 180,000 clones, 65% to 85% of them singletons. Trimming pared 0 bases from V and 5 bases from J, leaving 12 bases between. The CDR3 is made up of 14 amino acids. Germline loops: CDR1 SGHNT, CDR2 YYREEE (reference sequence). This chain uses TRBV5-4 with TRBJ2-7; perhaps TRBD2 as D (5 bases). The sample was PBMCs or T cells enriched from blood (not recorded which). The clonotype was recovered from a woman aged 40 to 50 with acute COVID-19. DNA for the CDR3: TGTGCCAGCAGCTTGGTGAAGAGGGCCCACGAGCAGTACTTC. It yields the protein CASSLVKRAHEQYF.